The TCR beta chain under discussion was sequenced for a study of blood T cell repertoires in COVID-19. As for the study in general: COVID-19 samples collected from the United States, Italy and Spain covered acute and convalescent phases. Nucleic acid was either cDNA or gDNA, and it came from T cells, B-cell-depleted T cells, or PBMCs.

V was trimmed by 3 bases and J by 1 base, leaving 10 bases between them. The germline CDR1 and CDR2 sequences are KGHSH and LQKENI. The CDR3 consists of 15 residues. This clone was observed once. Original analysis: Nucleated cell number was recorded as an estimate derived from reference gene primer amplification. The protocol was immunoSEQ multiplex PCR, while the TCRdb copy is restricted to in-frame clones and leaves out a portion. The V and J calls and clone size are taken from that table; D and trimming were inferred from the DNA. The data contain around 300,000 clones, 89% of them singletons. The chain has TRBV18 and TRBJ1-3; tentative D call: TRBD1 (5 bases). The source is a man aged 45 to 65 with acute or convalescent COVID-19. Sequenced material: peripheral blood. CDR3 in amino acids: CASSPGGTSGNTIYF. For the CDR3, the DNA is TGTGCCAGCTCACCGGGGGGAACGTCTGGAAACACCATATATTTT.